This T cell receptor (beta chain) was recorded in a study of shared clonotypes between healthy human individuals. This clone was recorded a few times. Using immunoSEQ multiplex PCR, the repertoire was profiled, and TCRdb retains in-frame clones only, with some absent. The repertoire consists of under 1,100,000 clones, with around 74% occurring once and the leading ten covering 1.4%. Trimming stripped 10 bases from V and 5 bases from J, with 14 bases between. Germline V gene lookup returns CDR1 WSHSY and CDR2 SAAADI. This CDR3 is 12 amino acids long. The clonotype originates from a man aged 18 to 29 in good health. The chain has TRBV10-2 and TRBJ1-2; the D is unclear. The sample comprised memory CD4+ T cells sorted from blood. The subset here: CD45RA-negative fraction. CDR3 region: CATSTEWYGYTF. The CDR3 DNA sequence: TGCGCCACCTCGACCGAGTGGTATGGCTACACCTTC.